This T cell receptor (beta chain) was recovered during a study of blood T cell repertoires in COVID-19. The wider study: The samples span acute and convalescent COVID-19 from the United States, Italy and Spain.

Trimming removed 4 bases from V and 1 base from J, with 8 bases in between. Germline lookup yields CDR1 SGHRS and CDR2 YFSETQ. The CDR3 length is 13 residues. The repertoire was sequenced with immunoSEQ multiplex PCR; TCRdb's copy has only in-frame clones and lacks some. The data contain around 270,000 clones, under 90% of them singletons. The receptor comes from a man in his sixties with acute or convalescent COVID-19. The chain is built from TRBV5-1 and TRBJ1-1, with no clear D. Source material: peripheral blood. CDR3 nucleotide sequence: TGCGCCAGCAGCGTGACGGGGAACACTGAAGCTTTCTTT. Amino acids: CASSVTGNTEAFF.